This T cell receptor beta chain derives from a study of T-cell memory formation after mild COVID-19. Germline CDR1 SGDLS, CDR2 YYNGEE. The CDR3 has 15 residues. Trimming shortened V by 4 bases and J by 0 bases, and 13 bases separated the two germline ends. Each CDR3 protein gets one entry after TCRdb re-called the 5' RACE reads with MiXCR. Of about 560,000 distinct CDR3 sequences listed, less than 25% were seen once; the top ten hold approximately 8.4%. Sequenced material: PBMCs or a T cell subset sorted from them (not recorded which). The chain links TRBV9 to TRBJ2-5, with D tentatively TRBD1 or TRBD2 (5 bases each). The clonotype originates from an adult woman who had mild COVID-19 (a few samples of this study predate the infection). Cell type and time point are not known. The DNA of the CDR3 is TGTGCCAGCAGCCCCCAGAGGGGCTACCAAGAGACCCAGTACTTC. Encoded protein: CASSPQRGYQETQYF. The full variable domain, with the rest looked up from reference TRBV9 and TRBJ2-5, is DSGVTQTPKHLITATGQRVTLRCSPRSGDLSVYWYQQSLDQGLQFLIQYYNGEERAKGNILERFSAQQFPDLHSELNLSSLELGDSALYFCASSPQRGYQETQYFGPGTRLLVL.